One sample yielded the 32 T cell receptor beta chains listed below, sequenced in a study of T cell responses to AZD1222 COVID-19 vaccine. Sequencing was performed with immunoSEQ multiplex PCR; in TCRdb, only in-frame clones are kept and a portion is missing. The sample contains 100,000 to 140,000 clones, approximately 90% of which appear only once. The sample here was peripheral blood, taken on day 0 of AZD1222 vaccination. These receptors all stem from an adult in good health.

The V call is TRBV10-3, the J call TRBJ1-3; D call uncertain. The CDR3 sequence is 12 residues long. V lost 3 bases and J lost 4, with 4 bases in between. Germline V gene data show CDR1 as ENHRY and CDR2 as SYGVKD. CDR3: CAISEQGNTIYF. The CDR3 DNA sequence: TGTGCCATCAGTGAACAGGGAAACACCATATATTTT.

The chain employs TRBV7-2 and TRBJ2-3; D gene ambiguous. V gave up 1 base and J gave up 1 base, with 9 bases separating them. CDR1 and CDR2 from the germline V gene are SGHTA and FQGNSA. This CDR3 has 15 amino acids. As DNA, the CDR3 is TGTGCCAGCAGCTTAGTACTTGAACGCACAGATACGCAGTATTTT. Encoded protein: CASSLVLERTDTQYF.

This clone has just one count. The chain is built from TRBV19 and TRBJ1-6, with unresolved D. The CDR3 length is 16 residues. V dropped 2 bases and J dropped 10 bases, with 18 bases sitting between them. Per the germline V gene, CDR1 is LNHDA and CDR2 is SQIVND (reference sequence). CDR3 DNA sequence: TGTGCCAGTAGTATATTACCTCGGGGTTCGGGATCACCCCTCCACTTT. Translating gives CASSILPRGSGSPLHF.

V is TRBV4-2 and J is TRBJ1-5; tentative D call: TRBD1 (6 bases). V lost 5 bases and J 2 bases, leaving 25 bases between the germline ends. CDR1 and CDR2 (germline): LGHNA, YNFKEQ. The CDR3 runs 19 residues. CDR3 sequence (DNA): TGTGCCAGCAGCACAGAACGGGACACCCCTGGGTGGGGCAATCAGCCCCAGCATTTT. It translates to CASSTERDTPGWGNQPQHF.

CDR3 amino acids: CASREREDEQFF. Written as DNA, the CDR3 is TGTGCCAGCAGGGAAAGAGAGGATGAGCAGTTCTTC. The rearrangement links TRBV2 to TRBJ2-1; D ambiguous. From germline, CDR1 is SNHLY and CDR2 FYNNEI. The CDR3 consists of 12 residues. Trimming removed 6 bases at V and 8 bases at J, with 11 bases between.

The chain employs TRBV15 and TRBJ2-2; D gene uncertain. V lost 0 bases to trimming and J lost 6 bases, with 8 bases between them. Germline CDR1 is LNHNV and CDR2 is YYDKDF (reference sequence). This CDR3 region has 14 residues. CDR3 sequence (DNA): TGTGCCACCAGCAGAGACTTCGTTGCCGGGGAGCTGTTTTTT. Translation: CATSRDFVAGELFF.

This rearrangement joins TRBV27 to TRBJ1-6, with D unresolved. The germline gives CDR1 MNHEY, CDR2 SMNVEV (reference sequence). This CDR3 is 15 amino acids long. The V end was cut by 6 bases, the J end by 0 bases, with 9 bases between. Here the CDR3 reads CASRPTSSYNSPLHF. DNA of the CDR3: TGTGCCAGCAGGCCAACAAGCTCCTATAATTCACCCCTCCACTTT.

The CDR3 DNA reads TGTGCCAGCAGTTACGTGAATTCCTACGAGCAGTACTTC. Protein sequence: CASSYVNSYEQYF. The rearrangement links TRBV6-5 to TRBJ2-7; D call uncertain. The CDR3 has 13 amino acids. Germline loops: CDR1 MNHEY, CDR2 SVGAGI. V lost 2 bases, J lost 1 base, and 6 bases lay in between.

The chain recombines TRBV15 with TRBJ2-4; 8 nucleotides line up with TRBD1. The trim removed 2 bases at V and 7 bases at J, leaving 10 bases unmatched. Germline V gene data show CDR1 as LNHNV and CDR2 as YYDKDF (reference sequence). The CDR3 sequence is 16 residues long. CDR3 amino acids: CATSRPLTGVENIQYF. Written as DNA, the CDR3 is TGTGCCACCAGCAGACCCCTGACAGGGGTTGAGAACATTCAGTACTTC.

This sequence joins TRBV3-1 (or the pseudogene TRBV3-2) and TRBJ1-6; tentative D call: TRBD1 (5 bases). The CDR3 runs 13 residues. CDR1 LGHDT and CDR2 YNNKEL come from the germline V gene (reference sequence). Trimming cost V 4 bases and J 10 bases, with 11 bases left between them. The CDR3 here is CASSRGAASPLHF. CDR3 DNA: TGTGCCAGCAGCCGCGGGGCGGCCTCACCCCTCCACTTT.

The CDR3 nucleotides read TGCGCCAGCAGACCTCGGACAGGGTCATCCTCTGGAAACACCATATATTTT. The encoded protein is CASRPRTGSSSGNTIYF. The chain combines TRBV5-1 with TRBJ1-3; 8 nucleotides agree with TRBD1. Trimming cost V 5 bases and J 0 bases; bases outside gene matches: 10. This CDR3 has 17 residues. Germline V gene sequence: CDR1 SGHRS, CDR2 YFSETQ.

The V call is TRBV2, the J call TRBJ2-7; 9 bases are a match to TRBD1. V was clipped by 3 bases and J by 2 bases; unmatched bases: 2. This CDR3 is built from 14 residues. Germline lookup yields CDR1 SNHLY and CDR2 FYNNEI. CDR3 nucleotides: TGTGCCAGCAGTGAGGGACAGGGAACCTACGAGCAGTACTTC. Its protein is CASSEGQGTYEQYF.

The rearrangement joins TRBV7-8 to TRBJ2-7, with D possibly being TRBD1 or TRBD2 (7 bases each). Germline CDR1 is SGHVS and CDR2 is FQNEAQ. The CDR3 length is 14 residues. V was cut by 5 bases and J by 5 bases, with 16 bases left in between. The CDR3, as DNA: TGTGCCAGCAGCCGACCGACAGGGAGGGACGAGCAGTACTTC. It translates to CASSRPTGRDEQYF.

The chain has TRBV6-5 and TRBJ1-1, with TRBD1 matching over 9 bases. The J segment lost 4 bases and the V segment lost 4 bases, leaving 1 base of the junction unmatched. Germline assignment: CDR1 MNHEY and CDR2 SVGAGI. The CDR3 contains 13 residues. The CDR3 DNA reads as TGTGCCAGCAGTTGGACAGGGGCCACTGAAGCTTTCTTT. Its protein is CASSWTGATEAFF.

The chain uses TRBV19 and TRBJ2-3; 9 bases are a match to TRBD2. CDR3 length equals 15 residues. V shed 5 bases, J shed 5 bases, and the junction held 8 bases outside the gene matches. Germline loops: CDR1 LNHDA, CDR2 SQIVND (reference sequence). The CDR3 protein is CASSRQAGGLDTQYF. The CDR3 DNA reads TGTGCCAGTAGTCGGCAAGCGGGGGGCCTAGATACGCAGTATTTT.

This chain joins TRBV12-3 or TRBV12-4 and TRBJ2-7; D is unresolved. The CDR3 is 12 amino acids. V gave up 6 bases and J gave up 7 bases, with 13 bases separating them. This CDR3 is CASRIGMWEQYF. As DNA, the CDR3 is TGTGCCAGCAGAATTGGAATGTGGGAGCAGTACTTC.

The J gene is TRBJ2-2, the V gene TRBV7-9, with 8 bases fitting TRBD1. This CDR3 spans 17 amino acids. CDR1 and CDR2 from the germline V gene are SEHNR and FQNEAQ (reference sequence). V gave up 4 bases and J gave up 0 bases; unmatched junction bases: 7. CDR3 bases: TGTGCCAGCAGCTCACCTGGACAGGGTCCGAACACCGGGGAGCTGTTTTTT. It specifies CASSSPGQGPNTGELFF.

This chain uses TRBV28 with TRBJ1-5, with D possibly matching TRBD1 (5 bases). CDR1 and CDR2 (germline): MDHEN, SYDVKM. There are 15 residues in the CDR3. V gave up 6 bases and J gave up 6 bases, with 18 bases separating them. The DNA for the CDR3 is TGTGCCAGCAGCCGAAGGTGGGGGATGGGTCAGCCCCAGCATTTT. Encoded protein: CASSRRWGMGQPQHF.

This chain links TRBV29-1 with TRBJ2-7, with unresolved D. Germline assignment: CDR1 SQVTM and CDR2 ANQGSEA. The V gene lost 7 bases and the J gene lost 0 bases, with 19 bases spanning the gap. The CDR3 contains 15 residues. Here the CDR3 DNA reads TGCAGCGCCTCCCAGCCGGCAGGCAGCTCCTACGAGCAGTACTTC. It codes for CSASQPAGSSYEQYF.

The gene calls are TRBV19 and TRBJ1-1; D gene ambiguous. The CDR3 is 13 residues long. The V end was cut by 7 bases, the J end by 0 bases, with 9 bases between. CDR1 and CDR2 from the germline V gene are LNHDA and SQIVND (reference sequence). The CDR3 bases are TGTGCCAGTATGGGCTCCATGAACACTGAAGCTTTCTTT. Its protein is CASMGSMNTEAFF.

The CDR3 DNA reads TGTGCCAGCAGGTCAAATTACGGCGAGCAGTACTTC. This translates into CASRSNYGEQYF. This rearrangement joins TRBV6-5 to TRBJ2-7, with no clear D. The V end lost 6 bases, the J end lost 6 bases, and 12 bases lay between the germline ends. CDR1 is MNHEY and CDR2 is SVGAGI in the germline V gene. There are 12 residues in the CDR3.

The chain uses TRBV15 and TRBJ1-1; 8 bases are a match to TRBD1. Germline lookup yields CDR1 LNHNV and CDR2 YYDKDF (reference sequence). The CDR3 runs 14 residues. The V gene end was trimmed by 5 bases and the J gene end by 3 bases; junction bases not matched to a gene: 5. CDR3 protein: CATSPRQGYTEAFF. CDR3 nucleotides: TGTGCCACCAGCCCCCGACAGGGGTACACTGAAGCTTTCTTT.

This chain links TRBV11-1 with TRBJ1-1; no definite D call. CDR1 and CDR2 from the germline V gene are SGHAT and FQDESV (reference sequence). This CDR3 spans 12 amino acids. V lost 4 bases to trimming and J lost 3 bases, with 6 bases between them. CDR3 nucleotide sequence: TGTGCCAGCAGCTCAGAGGACACTGAAGCTTTCTTT. Protein product: CASSSEDTEAFF. The full variable domain, in which reference TRBV11-1 and TRBJ1-1 provide the parts outside the CDR3, is EAEVAQSPRYKITEKSQAVAFWCDPISGHATLYWYRQILGQGPELLVQFQDESVVDDSQLPKDRFSAERLKGVDSTLKIQPAELGDSAMYLCASSSEDTEAFFGQGTRLTVV.

The chain couples TRBV29-1 to TRBJ2-1; 10 bases are a match to TRBD2. With V trimmed by 6 bases and J by 8 bases, 4 bases remained unmatched. Germline V lookup: CDR1 SQVTM, CDR2 ANQGSEA. CDR3 length: 12 residues. This CDR3 reads CSVGGTSDEQFF. CDR3 DNA: TGCAGCGTCGGTGGGACTAGCGATGAGCAGTTCTTC.

The chain is built from TRBV4-3 and TRBJ2-7; 8 nucleotides line up with TRBD1. The ends lost 1 base at V and 4 bases at J; junction bases unmatched: 0. Germline V gene sequence: CDR1 LGHNA, CDR2 YSLEER. The CDR3 is 13 amino acids. Here the CDR3 DNA reads TGCGCCAGCAGCCAAGGGACAGGGTACGAGCAGTACTTC. Protein product: CASSQGTGYEQYF.

The chain has TRBV19 and TRBJ1-2; a possible D gene is TRBD1 (5 bases). Per the germline V gene, CDR1 is LNHDA and CDR2 is SQIVND (reference sequence). Trimming removed 9 bases from V and 0 bases from J, with 14 bases in between. The CDR3 is 14 amino acids. The DNA for the CDR3 is TGTGCCAGCAGCGCCAGGGCACCTAACTATGGCTACACCTTC. Encoded protein: CASSARAPNYGYTF.

The chain carries TRBV7-9 and TRBJ2-1; D is unclear. This CDR3 has 11 residues. Trimming took 1 base from V and 9 from J, leaving 4 bases between them. CDR1 SEHNR and CDR2 FQNEAQ come from the germline V gene (reference sequence). CDR3 region: CASSLEAEQFF. CDR3 sequence (DNA): TGTGCCAGCAGCTTAGAAGCTGAGCAGTTCTTC.

As to this clone: Other DNA sequences in this specimen translate into the identical CDR3. The chain has TRBV20-1 and TRBJ2-7; D unresolved. The V end was cut by 3 bases, the J end by 3 bases, with 6 bases between. Looked up from germline, CDR1 is DFQATT and CDR2 is SNEGSKA (reference sequence). CDR3 length equals 11 residues. The CDR3 sequence is CSASYSYEQYF. The DNA of the CDR3 is TGCAGTGCTAGTTACAGCTACGAGCAGTACTTC.

CDR3 sequence (DNA): TGTGCCAGCAGACCCGACAGCTATGAGCAGTTCTTC. Protein sequence: CASRPDSYEQFF. The chain recombines TRBV7-2 with TRBJ2-1; TRBD1 might be the D (5 bases). Trimming stripped 6 bases from V and 8 bases from J, with 11 bases between. Looked up from germline, CDR1 is SGHTA and CDR2 is FQGNSA. CDR3 length equals 12 residues.

The J gene is TRBJ2-7, the V gene TRBV29-1; 9 bases are a match to TRBD1. The CDR3 totals 14 residues. The junction had 10 bases not matched to a gene; V was cut back by 3 bases and J by 7 bases. Looked up from germline, CDR1 is SQVTM and CDR2 is ANQGSEA. CDR3 in amino acids: CSVDGPGTGQEQYF. The CDR3 nucleotides read TGCAGCGTTGACGGACCCGGGACAGGGCAAGAGCAGTACTTC.

CDR3 region: CASSVGGTVNTEAFF. The CDR3 nucleotides are TGTGCCAGCAGCGTAGGCGGGACAGTCAACACTGAAGCTTTCTTT. The V call is TRBV9, the J call TRBJ1-1; the match to TRBD1 covers 7 bases. The CDR3 runs 15 residues. Germline-derived CDR1 and CDR2 are SGDLS and YYNGEE. Trimming at V came to 0 bases and at J to 2 bases, leaving 4 bases not matched to a gene.

The chain joins TRBV9 to TRBJ1-3; D remains ambiguous. Trimming removed 0 bases at V and 2 bases at J, with 9 bases between. Germline V gives CDR1 SGDLS, CDR2 YYNGEE. The CDR3 is made up of 15 amino acids. CDR3 loop: CASSVDGVTGNTIYF. CDR3 bases: TGTGCCAGCAGCGTAGACGGTGTAACTGGAAACACCATATATTTT.